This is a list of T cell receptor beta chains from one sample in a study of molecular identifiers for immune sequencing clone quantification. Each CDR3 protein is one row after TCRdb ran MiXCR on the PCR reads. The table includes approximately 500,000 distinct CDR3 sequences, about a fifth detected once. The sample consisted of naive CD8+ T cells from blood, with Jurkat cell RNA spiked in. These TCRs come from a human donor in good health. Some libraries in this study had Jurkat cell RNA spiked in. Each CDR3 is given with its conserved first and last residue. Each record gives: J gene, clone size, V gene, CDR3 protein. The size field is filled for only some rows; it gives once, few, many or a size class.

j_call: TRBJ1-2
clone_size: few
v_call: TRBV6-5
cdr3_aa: CASKEKSGDNYGYTF

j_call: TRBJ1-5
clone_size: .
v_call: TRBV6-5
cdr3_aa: CASSRALLDPQHF

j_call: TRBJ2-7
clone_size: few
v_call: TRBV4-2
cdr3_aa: CASSPGGGLFTYEQYF

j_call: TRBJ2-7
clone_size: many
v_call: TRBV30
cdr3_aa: CAWSVGGGEQYF

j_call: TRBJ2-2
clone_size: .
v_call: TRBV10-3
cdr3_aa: CAISDPSSGAGELFF

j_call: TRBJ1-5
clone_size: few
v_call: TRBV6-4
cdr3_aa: CASSDPRQDNQPQHF

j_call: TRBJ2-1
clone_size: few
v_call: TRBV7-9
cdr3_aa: CASRSISGPYNEQFF

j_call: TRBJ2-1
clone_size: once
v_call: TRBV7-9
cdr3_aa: CASSLPGQGGNEQFF

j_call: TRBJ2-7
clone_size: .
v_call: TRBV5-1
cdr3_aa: CASSLAGSGTTGEQYF

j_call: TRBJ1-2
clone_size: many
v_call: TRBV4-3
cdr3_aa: CASSQDNPGLSGYTF

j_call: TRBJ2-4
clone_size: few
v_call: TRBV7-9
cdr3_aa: CASSPRAGDIQYF

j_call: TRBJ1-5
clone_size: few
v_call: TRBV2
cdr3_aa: CASSNVDRETQPQHF

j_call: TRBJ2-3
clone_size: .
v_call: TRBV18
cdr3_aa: CASSPPTLDTQYF

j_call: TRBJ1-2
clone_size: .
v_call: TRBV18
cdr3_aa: CASSQRQPYGYTF

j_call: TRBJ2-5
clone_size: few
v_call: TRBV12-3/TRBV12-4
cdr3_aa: CASTRDPSVAQYF

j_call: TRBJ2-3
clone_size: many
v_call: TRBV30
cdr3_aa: CAWSSGGSTDTQYF

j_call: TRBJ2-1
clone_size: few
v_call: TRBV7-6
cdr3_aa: CASSLRGQASGNEQFF

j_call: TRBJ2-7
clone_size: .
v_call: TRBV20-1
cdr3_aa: CSARGLEPSYEQYF

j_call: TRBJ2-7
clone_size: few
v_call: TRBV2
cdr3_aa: CASSEASLGSSYEQYF

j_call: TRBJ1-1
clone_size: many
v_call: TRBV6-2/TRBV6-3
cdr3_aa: CASSLGWRTEAFF

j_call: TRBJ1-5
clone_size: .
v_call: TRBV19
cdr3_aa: CASSTFISSNQPQHF

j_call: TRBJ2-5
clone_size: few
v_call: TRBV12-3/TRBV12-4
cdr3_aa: CASSAGTDKGETQYF

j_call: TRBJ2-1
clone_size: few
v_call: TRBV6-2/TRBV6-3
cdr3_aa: CASSYFKLNNEQFF

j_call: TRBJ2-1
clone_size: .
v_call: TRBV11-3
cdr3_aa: CASSLGEDAYNERFF

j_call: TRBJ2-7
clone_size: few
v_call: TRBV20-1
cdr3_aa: CSAPLSRGTPYEQYF

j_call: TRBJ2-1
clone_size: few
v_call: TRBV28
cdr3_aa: CASSFRGRGNEQLF

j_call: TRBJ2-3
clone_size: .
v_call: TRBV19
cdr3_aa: CASSTSGFTITDTQYF

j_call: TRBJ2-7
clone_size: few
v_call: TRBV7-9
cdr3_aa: CASSRLGYEQYF

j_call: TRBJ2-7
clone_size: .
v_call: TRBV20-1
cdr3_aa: CSARDRGDTYEQYF

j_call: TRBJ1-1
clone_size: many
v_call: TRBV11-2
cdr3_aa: CASSPDPAANTEAFF

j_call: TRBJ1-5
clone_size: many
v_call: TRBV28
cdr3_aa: CASNRNTGVHQPQHF

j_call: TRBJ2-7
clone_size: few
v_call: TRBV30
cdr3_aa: CAWGQESSYEQYF

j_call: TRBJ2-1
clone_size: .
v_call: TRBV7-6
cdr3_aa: CASSSTVASNEQFF

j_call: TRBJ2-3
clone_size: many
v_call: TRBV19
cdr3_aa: CASSTVLAGGAADTDTQYF

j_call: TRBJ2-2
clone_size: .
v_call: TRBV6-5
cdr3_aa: CASSLGGGAGELFF

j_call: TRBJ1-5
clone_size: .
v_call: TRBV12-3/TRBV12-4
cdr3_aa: CASSLAGEGNQPQHF

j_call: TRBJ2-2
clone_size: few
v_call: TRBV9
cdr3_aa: CASSVGRTGGELFF

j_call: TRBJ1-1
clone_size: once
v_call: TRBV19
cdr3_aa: CASNAGTSAEACF

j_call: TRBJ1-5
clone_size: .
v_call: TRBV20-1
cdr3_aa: CSAATSHSNQPQHF

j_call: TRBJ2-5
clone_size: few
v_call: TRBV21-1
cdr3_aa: CASSKERARETQYF

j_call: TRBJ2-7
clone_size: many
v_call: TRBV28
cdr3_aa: CASTPDRYPYEQYF

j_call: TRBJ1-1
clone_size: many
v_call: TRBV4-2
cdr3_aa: CASSQEEAAMNTEAFF

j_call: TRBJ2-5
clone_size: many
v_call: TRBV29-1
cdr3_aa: CSVEDLTPRETQYF

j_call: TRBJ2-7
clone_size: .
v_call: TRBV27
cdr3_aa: CASSSRLAGVDEQYF

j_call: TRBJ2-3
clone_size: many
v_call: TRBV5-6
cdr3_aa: CASSYVPDTQYF

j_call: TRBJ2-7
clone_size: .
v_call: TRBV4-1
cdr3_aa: CASSQERTSDEQYF

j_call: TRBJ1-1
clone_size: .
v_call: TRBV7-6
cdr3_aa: CASSTAPIGAEAFF

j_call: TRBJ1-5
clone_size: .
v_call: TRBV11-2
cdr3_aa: CASSWDVEQPQHF

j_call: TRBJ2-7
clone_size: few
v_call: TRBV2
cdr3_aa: CATHPGQGIYEQYF

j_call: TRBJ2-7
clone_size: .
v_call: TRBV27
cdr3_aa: CASSPVTWGHEQYF

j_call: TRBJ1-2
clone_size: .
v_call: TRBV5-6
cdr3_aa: CAGSFSVPDRGVGYTF

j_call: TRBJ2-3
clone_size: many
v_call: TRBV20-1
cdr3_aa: CSARDKSGVTQYF

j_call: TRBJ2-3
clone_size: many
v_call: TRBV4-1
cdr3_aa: CASSQAGGDTDTQYF

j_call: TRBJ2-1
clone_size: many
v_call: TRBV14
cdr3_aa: CASSQESRISSYNEQFF